Sequencing of this TCR beta chain was carried out in a study of blood T cell repertoires in COVID-19. About the research overall: PBMCs, B-cell-depleted T cells, or T cells provided the cDNA or gDNA that made up the material.

Between the trimmed V and J ends, which lost 8 bases and 0 bases, there was a span of 14 bases. Germline V lookup: CDR1 MDHEN, CDR2 SYDVKM. This CDR3 contains 15 residues. The repertoire was sequenced with immunoSEQ multiplex PCR; TCRdb's copy has only in-frame clones and lacks some. Seen here are around 140,000 clones, approximately 90% observed once, and the top ten hold around 3%. This clone was recorded only once. The TCR was taken from a man aged 60 to 75 with active or convalescent COVID-19. The chain is built from TRBV28 and TRBJ1-5; D not certain. The sequencing sample was made of peripheral blood. Here the CDR3 reads CASGPRRTSNQPQHF. CDR3 in DNA: TGTGCCAGCGGCCCCCGGAGGACTAGCAATCAGCCCCAGCATTTT.